The 8 T cell receptor beta chains below were found in one sample sequenced in a study. Using its own MiXCR run on the RT-PCR reads, TCRdb lists one record per CDR3 protein. The sample has fewer than 800,000 distinct CDR3 sequences, 11% to 15% seen once; the top ten hold 3.6%. Sample: memory CD4+ T cells from blood. All receptors come from a female donor in good health, serving as a healthy control.

This clonotype was seen ten or more times. The chain uses TRBV6-2 or TRBV6-3 and TRBJ1-2, with TRBD1 as a possible D gene (5 bases). The V gene's germline CDR1 is MNHEY and CDR2 SVGEGT. CDR3 length: 15 amino acids. The V gene lost 5 bases and the J gene lost 4 bases, with 17 bases spanning the gap. CDR3 nucleotide sequence: TGTGCCAGCAGTAGACCGACGGCAGGGACCTATGGCTACACCTTC. The encoded protein is CASSRPTAGTYGYTF.

This clonotype was counted ten times or more. The rearrangement links TRBV27 to TRBJ1-6; 8 bases agree with TRBD1. The CDR3 has 16 residues. V lost 3 bases and J lost 10; bases outside the gene matches: 11. CDR1 MNHEY and CDR2 SMNVEV come from the germline V gene (reference sequence). The CDR3 loop is CASSFVVGTGTSPLHF. CDR3 DNA sequence: TGTGCCAGCAGTTTCGTAGTCGGGACAGGCACCTCACCCCTCCACTTT.

This clonotype has a handful of counts. The CDR3 DNA is TGCGCCAGCAGTGAGTCGATAAGTCCTCAGTATTTT. This translates into CASSESISPQYF. The rearrangement links TRBV10-2 to TRBJ2-3; D remains unclear. This CDR3 has 12 residues. CDR1 is WSHSY, CDR2 SAAADI, per germline. V lost 0 bases, J lost 12 bases, and 10 bases lay in between.

V usage is TRBV20-1 and J usage is TRBJ2-3; 8 positions agree with TRBD2. V gave up 0 bases and J gave up 2 bases; unmatched junction bases: 7. The CDR3 has 16 residues. CDR1 is DFQATT, CDR2 SNEGSKA, per germline (reference sequence). The CDR3 is CSAREGVAGTTDTQYF. Here the CDR3 DNA reads TGCAGTGCTAGAGAGGGAGTAGCGGGAACCACAGATACGCAGTATTTT.

This clonotype has just a few counts. The chain has TRBV7-2 and TRBJ1-3; no definite D call. CDR3 length: 16 residues. V lost 1 base and J 0 bases, leaving 10 bases between the germline ends. Germline values: CDR1 SGHTA, CDR2 FQGNSA. As DNA, the CDR3 is TGTGCCAGCAGCTTAGATCCCCGTTCCTCTGGAAACACCATATATTTT. This gives the protein CASSLDPRSSGNTIYF.

This clonotype was counted only a few times. This chain uses TRBV7-2 with TRBJ2-1; D is tentatively TRBD1 or TRBD2 (5 bases each). The germline V and J ends were trimmed by 6 bases and 8 bases, with 20 bases remaining between them. The CDR3 extends over 15 amino acids. The V gene's germline CDR1 is SGHTA and CDR2 FQGNSA. CDR3 region: CASRQRRQRGDEQFF. CDR3 sequence (DNA): TGTGCCAGCAGACAACGGAGGCAACGGGGCGATGAGCAGTTCTTC.

The chain combines TRBV20-1 with TRBJ1-1; D perhaps matches TRBD1 (5 bases). Looked up from germline, CDR1 is DFQATT and CDR2 is SNEGSKA (reference sequence). This CDR3 is 13 amino acids long. V lost 3 bases and J lost 5, with 13 bases in between. The CDR3 is CSARDMRETEAFF. DNA of the CDR3: TGCAGTGCTAGGGACATGCGAGAGACTGAAGCTTTCTTT.

Many counts were recorded for this clonotype. V gene TRBV20-1 combines with J gene TRBJ2-1, with 10 bases fitting TRBD2. V was clipped by 2 bases and J by 5 bases; unmatched bases: 0. CDR3 size: 13 residues. Germline assignment: CDR1 DFQATT and CDR2 SNEGSKA (reference sequence). The CDR3 reads CSARTSGDNEQFF. The CDR3, as DNA: TGCAGTGCTAGAACTAGCGGGGACAATGAGCAGTTCTTC.